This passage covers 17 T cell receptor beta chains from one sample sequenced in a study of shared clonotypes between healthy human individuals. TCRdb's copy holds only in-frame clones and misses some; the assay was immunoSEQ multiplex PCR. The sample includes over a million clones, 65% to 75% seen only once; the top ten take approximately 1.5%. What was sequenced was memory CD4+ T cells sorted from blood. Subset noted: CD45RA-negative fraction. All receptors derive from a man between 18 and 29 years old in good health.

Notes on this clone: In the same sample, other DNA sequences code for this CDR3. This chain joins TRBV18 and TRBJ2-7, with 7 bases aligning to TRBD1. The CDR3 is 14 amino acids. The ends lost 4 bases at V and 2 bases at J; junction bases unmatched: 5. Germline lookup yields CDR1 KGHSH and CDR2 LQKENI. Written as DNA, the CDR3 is TGTGCCAGCTCACAGTCAAGGGGGCCCTACGAGCAGTACTTC. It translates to CASSQSRGPYEQYF.

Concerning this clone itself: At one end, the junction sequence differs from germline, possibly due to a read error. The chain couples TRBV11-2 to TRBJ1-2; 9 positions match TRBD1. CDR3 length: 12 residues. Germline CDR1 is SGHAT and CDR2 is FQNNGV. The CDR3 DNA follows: TGTGCCAGCAGCTCCGACAGGGGGACCCAGAACTTC. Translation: CASSSDRGTQNF.

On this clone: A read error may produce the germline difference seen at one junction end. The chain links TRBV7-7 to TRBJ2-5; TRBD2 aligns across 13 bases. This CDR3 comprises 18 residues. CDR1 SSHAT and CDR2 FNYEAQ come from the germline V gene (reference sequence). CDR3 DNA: TGTGCTAGCAGCACCCGACTAGCGGGAGGACTCACCCAAGAGACCCAGTACTTC. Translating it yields CASSTRLAGGLTQETQYF. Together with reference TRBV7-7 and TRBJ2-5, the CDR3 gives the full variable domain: GAGVSQSPRYKVTKRGQDVTLRCDPISSHATLYWYQQALGQGPEFLTYFNYEAQPDKSGLPSDRFSAERPEGSISTLTIQRTEQRDSAMYRCASSTRLAGGLTQETQYFGPGTRLLVL.

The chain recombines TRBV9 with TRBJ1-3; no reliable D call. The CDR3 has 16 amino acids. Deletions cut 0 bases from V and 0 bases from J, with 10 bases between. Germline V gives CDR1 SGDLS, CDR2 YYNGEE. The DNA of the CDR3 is TGTGCCAGCAGCGTAGGAATCCTGACCTCTGGAAACACCATATATTTT. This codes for CASSVGILTSGNTIYF. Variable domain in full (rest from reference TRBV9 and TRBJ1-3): DSGVTQTPKHLITATGQRVTLRCSPRSGDLSVYWYQQSLDQGLQFLIQYYNGEERAKGNILERFSAQQFPDLHSELNLSSLELGDSALYFCASSVGILTSGNTIYFGEGSWLTVV.

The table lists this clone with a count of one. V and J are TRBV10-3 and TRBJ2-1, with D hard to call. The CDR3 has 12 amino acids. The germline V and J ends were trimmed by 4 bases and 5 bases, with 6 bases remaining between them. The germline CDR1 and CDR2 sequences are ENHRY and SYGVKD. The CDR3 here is CAISALNNEQFF. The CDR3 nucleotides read TGTGCCATCAGTGCGTTAAACAATGAGCAGTTCTTC.

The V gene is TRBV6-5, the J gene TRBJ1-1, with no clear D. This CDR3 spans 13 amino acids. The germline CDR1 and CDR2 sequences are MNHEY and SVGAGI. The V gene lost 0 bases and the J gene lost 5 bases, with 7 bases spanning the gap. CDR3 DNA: TGTGCCAGCAGTTACTCGTGGCGTACTGAAGCTTTCTTT. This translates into CASSYSWRTEAFF.

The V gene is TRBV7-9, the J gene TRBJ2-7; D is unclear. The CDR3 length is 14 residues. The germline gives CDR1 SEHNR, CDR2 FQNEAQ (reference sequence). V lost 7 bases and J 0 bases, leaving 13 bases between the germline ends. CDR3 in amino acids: CASTIREASYEQYF. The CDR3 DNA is TGTGCCAGCACAATCCGAGAGGCCTCCTACGAGCAGTACTTC.

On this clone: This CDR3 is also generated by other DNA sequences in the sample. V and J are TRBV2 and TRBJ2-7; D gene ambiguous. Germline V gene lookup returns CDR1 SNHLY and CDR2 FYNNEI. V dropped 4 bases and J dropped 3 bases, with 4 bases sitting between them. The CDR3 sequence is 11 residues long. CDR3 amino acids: CASSGNYEQYF. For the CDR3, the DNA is TGTGCCAGCAGTGGGAACTACGAGCAGTACTTC.

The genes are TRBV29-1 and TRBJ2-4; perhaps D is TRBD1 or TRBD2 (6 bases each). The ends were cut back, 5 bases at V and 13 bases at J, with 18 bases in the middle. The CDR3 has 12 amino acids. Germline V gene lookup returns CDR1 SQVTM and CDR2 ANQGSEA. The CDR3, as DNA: TGCAGCGTTTATTCGGGAGAGGGGGGACAGTACTTC. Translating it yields CSVYSGEGGQYF.

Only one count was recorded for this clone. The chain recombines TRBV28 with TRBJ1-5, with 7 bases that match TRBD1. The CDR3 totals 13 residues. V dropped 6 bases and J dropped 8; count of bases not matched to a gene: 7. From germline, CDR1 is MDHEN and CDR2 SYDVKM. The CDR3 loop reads CASRLGGSKPQHF. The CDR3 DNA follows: TGTGCCAGCAGGTTAGGGGGCTCTAAGCCCCAGCATTTT.

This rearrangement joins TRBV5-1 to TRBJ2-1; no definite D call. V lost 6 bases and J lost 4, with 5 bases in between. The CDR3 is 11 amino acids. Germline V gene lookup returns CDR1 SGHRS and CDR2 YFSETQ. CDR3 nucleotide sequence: TGCGCCAGCACCAATTACAATGAGCAGTTCTTC. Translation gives CASTNYNEQFF.

The CDR3 sequence: CASSSPPYRPENSPLHF. In DNA form, the CDR3 reads TGTGCCAGCAGCTCCCCCCCGTATCGTCCGGAAAATTCACCCCTCCACTTT. The chain has TRBV7-3 and TRBJ1-6; D gene unclear. This CDR3 is built from 17 residues. V was shortened by 4 bases and J by 7 bases, with 20 bases between the two germline ends. Germline CDR1 SGHTA, CDR2 FQGTGA.

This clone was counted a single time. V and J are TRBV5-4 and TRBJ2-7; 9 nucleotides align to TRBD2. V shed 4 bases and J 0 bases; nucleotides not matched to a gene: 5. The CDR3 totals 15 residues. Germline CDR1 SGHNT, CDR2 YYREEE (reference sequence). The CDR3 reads CASSRAGGASYEQYF. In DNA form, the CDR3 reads TGTGCCAGCAGCCGAGCGGGAGGCGCCTCCTACGAGCAGTACTTC.

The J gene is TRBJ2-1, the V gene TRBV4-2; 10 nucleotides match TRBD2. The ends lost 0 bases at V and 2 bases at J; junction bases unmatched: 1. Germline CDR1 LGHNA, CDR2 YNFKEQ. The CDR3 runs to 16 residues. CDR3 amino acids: CASSQELAGTYNEQFF. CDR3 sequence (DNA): TGTGCCAGCAGCCAAGAACTAGCGGGGACCTACAATGAGCAGTTCTTC.

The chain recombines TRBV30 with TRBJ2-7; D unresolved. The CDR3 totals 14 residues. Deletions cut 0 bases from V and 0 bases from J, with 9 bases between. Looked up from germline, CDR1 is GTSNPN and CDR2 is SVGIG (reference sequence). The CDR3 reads CAWSVRLDSYEQYF. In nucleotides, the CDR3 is TGTGCCTGGAGTGTGAGGCTAGACTCCTACGAGCAGTACTTC.

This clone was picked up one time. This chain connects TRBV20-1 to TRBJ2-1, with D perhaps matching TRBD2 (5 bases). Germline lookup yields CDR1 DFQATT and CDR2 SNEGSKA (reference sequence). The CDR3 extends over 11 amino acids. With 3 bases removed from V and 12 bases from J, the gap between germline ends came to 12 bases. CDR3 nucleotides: TGCAGTGCTAGGGGAGACCTACCGCAGTTCTTC. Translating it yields CSARGDLPQFF.

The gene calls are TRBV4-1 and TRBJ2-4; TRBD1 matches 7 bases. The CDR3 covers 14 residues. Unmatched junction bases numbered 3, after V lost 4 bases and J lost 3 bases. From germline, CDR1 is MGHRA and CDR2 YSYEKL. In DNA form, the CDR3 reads TGCGCCAGCAGCCTGGGGGACAGCAAAAACATTCAGTACTTC. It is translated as CASSLGDSKNIQYF.